The TCR beta chain under discussion was sequenced for a study of cytomegalovirus exposure and HLA in healthy donors. Whole-study context: The 110 or so validation repertoires used the same platform as the roughly 670 first-cohort repertoires, a later analysis reported.

Comments on this clone: Its cognate antigen is unknown.

Repertoires were generated with immunoSEQ multiplex PCR, while TCRdb's copy carries only in-frame clones and drops some. The sample yields about 220,000 clones, approximately 88% seen once. The germline V and J ends were trimmed by 3 bases and 6 bases, with 11 bases remaining between them. The germline CDR1 and CDR2 sequences are KGHSH and LQKENI. This CDR3 spans 13 amino acids. Overall study results and limits: Rare TCR sequences predominated, though certain public TCRs were found in many donors. In vitro testing confirmed a few CMV-associated chains as specific for CMV antigens.

The donors were part of the validation cohort, which consisted of more than 90 subjects and was separate from the first cohort of under 750 subjects. The chain links TRBV18 to TRBJ1-2; D is uncertain. The sample comprised PBMCs. This sequence was found in a woman in her 30s in good health and CMV-seropositive. The CDR3 DNA reads TGTGCCAGCTCACCCTTACTCGGGGATGGCTACACCTTC. This translates into CASSPLLGDGYTF.